One sample yielded the 28 T cell receptor beta chains listed below, sequenced in a study of T cell responses to AZD1222 COVID-19 vaccine. Using immunoSEQ multiplex PCR, the repertoire was profiled, and TCRdb retains in-frame clones only, with some absent. The table lists roughly 120,000 clones, approximately 88% of them singletons. The sequencing here drew on peripheral blood, taken on day 0 of AZD1222 vaccination. The receptors were sampled from an adult in good health.

The chain couples TRBV18 to TRBJ1-3; no clear D. V lost 5 bases and J lost 3, with 11 bases in between. Germline CDR1 and CDR2: KGHSH and LQKENI. The CDR3 runs to 14 residues. In DNA, the CDR3 is TGTGCCAGCTCATCCTACCTCAGTGGAAACACCATATATTTT. It is translated as CASSSYLSGNTIYF.

This chain connects TRBV12-5 to TRBJ2-6; possibly TRBD1 for D (5 bases). Germline CDR1 and CDR2: LGHNT and FRNRAP. Trimming took off 1 base at V and 4 bases at J, with 14 bases between the two ends. This CDR3 contains 17 residues. The CDR3 bases are TGTGCTAGTGGTTTGGCTAGTGGGGCGGCAGGGGCCAACGTCCTGACTTTC. Protein sequence: CASGLASGAAGANVLTF.

The V gene is TRBV29-1, the J gene TRBJ2-5; a weak D match, TRBD1 (5 bases). Germline CDR1 reads SQVTM; CDR2 reads ANQGSEA. The CDR3 spans 14 residues. The ends were cut back, 3 bases at V and 5 bases at J, with 16 bases in the middle. DNA of the CDR3: TGCAGCGTTGAGGACACTCAATTATGGGAGACCCAGTACTTC. Translated: CSVEDTQLWETQYF.

V usage is TRBV7-2 and J usage is TRBJ2-3; tentatively, D is TRBD2 (6 bases). This CDR3 is built from 16 residues. Germline loops: CDR1 SGHTA, CDR2 FQGNSA. The V gene lost 1 base and the J gene lost 3 bases, with 14 bases spanning the gap. As DNA, the CDR3 is TGTGCCAGCAGCTTAGAGTACCGGACTACTACAGATACGCAGTATTTT. Translated: CASSLEYRTTTDTQYF.

The rearrangement uses TRBV13 and TRBJ2-1; tentatively, D is TRBD1 (5 bases). CDR1 and CDR2 from the germline V gene are PRHDT and FYEKMQ (reference sequence). The CDR3 contains 16 residues. V was trimmed by 1 base and J by 0 bases, leaving 10 bases between them. CDR3 in DNA: TGTGCCAGCAGCTTAGCAGGGCCCCGCTCCTACAATGAGCAGTTCTTC. This translates into CASSLAGPRSYNEQFF.

The sample holds many counts of this clone. The chain couples TRBV7-8 to TRBJ1-1; a possible D gene is TRBD1 (6 bases). Trimming pared 8 bases from V and 5 bases from J, leaving 18 bases between. CDR1 and CDR2 (germline): SGHVS, FQNEAQ. This CDR3 is 14 amino acids long. The CDR3 DNA is TGTGCCAGCGCTTACGGTTCCCAGGGGACTGAAGCTTTCTTT. It yields the protein CASAYGSQGTEAFF.

On this clone itself: Other DNA sequences in this sample translate to the same CDR3. V gene TRBV4-2 combines with J gene TRBJ2-2; possibly TRBD1 or TRBD2 for D (5 bases each). V lost 0 bases, J lost 6 bases, and 8 bases lay in between. This CDR3 is built from 14 residues. Germline loops: CDR1 LGHNA, CDR2 YNFKEQ. CDR3 protein: CASSQDRGPGELFF. The CDR3 DNA is TGTGCCAGCAGCCAAGATCGGGGCCCCGGGGAGCTGTTTTTT.

V and J are TRBV19 and TRBJ1-6, with 8 positions matching TRBD1. Trimming cost V 6 bases and J 7 bases; bases outside gene matches: 5. Per the germline V gene, CDR1 is LNHDA and CDR2 is SQIVND (reference sequence). This CDR3 spans 14 amino acids. The CDR3 nucleotides are TGTGCCAGTAGCTACAGGGGGTTGAATTCACCCCTCCACTTT. Protein: CASSYRGLNSPLHF. Drawing the rest from reference TRBV19 and TRBJ1-6, the complete variable domain is DGGITQSPKYLFRKEGQNVTLSCEQNLNHDAMYWYRQDPGQGLRLIYYSQIVNDFQKGDIAEGYSVSREKKESFPLTVTSAQKNPTAFYLCASSYRGLNSPLHFGNGTRLTVT.

This clone was counted once. The chain is built from TRBV7-9 and TRBJ2-2; D possibly corresponds to TRBD2 (6 bases). Germline assignment: CDR1 SEHNR and CDR2 FQNEAQ (reference sequence). Deletions cut 8 bases from V and 3 bases from J, with 13 bases between. This CDR3 has 14 amino acids. CDR3 loop: CASAGSRHTGELFF. DNA of the CDR3: TGTGCCAGCGCCGGGAGCCGGCACACCGGGGAGCTGTTTTTT.

The gene calls are TRBV7-2 and TRBJ2-1, with 7 bases lining up with TRBD2. V gave up 1 base and J gave up 8 bases; unmatched junction bases: 5. Germline loops: CDR1 SGHTA, CDR2 FQGNSA. This CDR3 spans 14 amino acids. The DNA for the CDR3 is TGTGCCAGCAGCTTAGATTGGACTAGGGATGAGCAGTTCTTC. Its translation is CASSLDWTRDEQFF.

This chain connects TRBV7-2 to TRBJ2-3; no reliable D call. The germline CDR1 and CDR2 sequences are SGHTA and FQGNSA. Trimming removed 8 bases at V and 5 bases at J, with 14 bases between. This CDR3 spans 13 amino acids. For the CDR3, the DNA is TGTGCCAGCGGGCCACAGATGCAAGATACGCAGTATTTT. Protein product: CASGPQMQDTQYF.

V usage is TRBV28 and J usage is TRBJ1-2; TRBD1 matches 10 bases. The CDR3 consists of 15 residues. Germline V gives CDR1 MDHEN, CDR2 SYDVKM. V lost 3 bases and J lost 6; bases outside the gene matches: 7. Here the CDR3 reads CASSFRVGTGDGYTF. The CDR3 DNA reads as TGTGCCAGCAGTTTTCGTGTGGGGACAGGGGATGGCTACACCTTC.

This chain uses TRBV19 with TRBJ2-7; the D is unclear. CDR1 is LNHDA, CDR2 SQIVND, per germline (reference sequence). This CDR3 is 13 amino acids long. The germline V and J ends were trimmed by 6 bases and 3 bases, with 12 bases remaining between them. CDR3 nucleotides: TGTGCCAGTAGCGTAGGTGAAGGCTACGAGCAGTACTTC. It encodes CASSVGEGYEQYF. The full variable domain, rest sourced from reference TRBV19 and TRBJ2-7, is DGGITQSPKYLFRKEGQNVTLSCEQNLNHDAMYWYRQDPGQGLRLIYYSQIVNDFQKGDIAEGYSVSREKKESFPLTVTSAQKNPTAFYLCASSVGEGYEQYFGPGTRLTVT.

This clone has only one observation. The chain employs TRBV5-4 and TRBJ2-2; D may be TRBD2 (5 bases). CDR1 and CDR2 from the germline V gene are SGHNT and YYREEE (reference sequence). Trimming took 3 bases from V and 0 from J, leaving 12 bases between them. The CDR3 length is 16 residues. As DNA, the CDR3 is TGTGCCAGCAGCTGGGGTGGGAGCGCGAACACCGGGGAGCTGTTTTTT. Translating gives CASSWGGSANTGELFF.

The genes are TRBV19 and TRBJ1-1; D is perhaps TRBD1 (6 bases). Germline CDR1 is LNHDA and CDR2 is SQIVND (reference sequence). Trimming left V 6 bases short and J 0 bases short, with 11 bases between. The CDR3 has 14 amino acids. CDR3 residues: CASSTGIMNTEAFF. The CDR3 nucleotides read TGTGCCAGTAGCACAGGGATCATGAACACTGAAGCTTTCTTT.

The gene calls are TRBV4-2 and TRBJ2-2; TRBD2 matches at 13 bases. V dropped 4 bases and J dropped 2; count of bases not matched to a gene: 7. Germline-derived CDR1 and CDR2 are LGHNA and YNFKEQ. This CDR3 contains 18 residues. The CDR3, as DNA: TGTGCCAGCAGCCCAAAACTAGCGGGGGGGCCTAACACCGGGGAGCTGTTTTTT. Protein: CASSPKLAGGPNTGELFF.

This clone has only a few counts. The V call is TRBV19, the J call TRBJ2-7, with unresolved D. V lost 3 bases and J lost 5, with 11 bases in between. CDR3 length: 13 amino acids. CDR1 and CDR2 from the germline V gene are LNHDA and SQIVND (reference sequence). CDR3 nucleotide sequence: TGTGCCAGTAGTATGGGTGTAGGGAACGAGCAGTACTTC. Translated, it gives CASSMGVGNEQYF.

The CDR3 loop reads CASYPGSGNTIYF. The CDR3 DNA reads TGTGCCAGCTATCCTGGGTCGGGAAACACCATATATTTT. V and J are TRBV2 and TRBJ1-3; no clear D gene. The CDR3 totals 13 residues. Trimming cost V 8 bases and J 4 bases, with 12 bases left between them. Looked up from germline, CDR1 is SNHLY and CDR2 is FYNNEI.

J is TRBJ1-4 and V is TRBV7-2; D remains unclear. In germline, CDR1 is SGHTA, CDR2 FQGNSA. Trimming took 5 bases from V and 8 from J, leaving 15 bases between them. The CDR3 covers 14 residues. As DNA, the CDR3 is TGTGCCAGCAGCACCCGGTGGGGAGGAGAAAAACTGTTTTTT. Amino acids: CASSTRWGGEKLFF.

The chain links TRBV6-1 to TRBJ2-7; 7 nucleotides line up with TRBD1. CDR3 length equals 16 residues. The ends lost 0 bases at V and 6 bases at J; junction bases unmatched: 11. Germline V gene data show CDR1 as MNHNS and CDR2 as SASEGT. The CDR3 nucleotides read TGTGCCAGCAGTGAAGCGCCGAGGACAGGTTCCAGCGAGCAGTACTTC. Translating it yields CASSEAPRTGSSEQYF.

The CDR3 nucleotides are TGTGCCACCAGCAGGCAGACAGGGTCGGGCAATCAGCCCCAGCATTTT. It yields the protein CATSRQTGSGNQPQHF. V usage is TRBV15 and J usage is TRBJ1-5, with 7 nucleotides matching TRBD1. Germline V gives CDR1 LNHNV, CDR2 YYDKDF (reference sequence). CDR3 size: 16 residues. After removal of 3 bases from V and 2 bases from J, the junction contained 7 bases not matched to a gene.

This chain links TRBV6-2 or TRBV6-3 with TRBJ1-4; tentatively, D is TRBD1 (5 bases). The germline V gene has CDR1 MNHEY and CDR2 SVGEGT. The CDR3 consists of 13 residues. Trimming shortened V by 4 bases and J by 8 bases, and 11 bases separated the two germline ends. The CDR3 nucleotides read TGTGCCAGCAGTTCCAGGGTGAAAGAAAAACTGTTTTTT. Amino acids: CASSSRVKEKLFF.

V gene TRBV4-1 combines with J gene TRBJ1-6; a possible D gene is TRBD1 (6 bases). The V gene's germline CDR1 is MGHRA and CDR2 YSYEKL. Trimming removed 0 bases from V and 11 bases from J, with 17 bases in between. The CDR3 is 16 residues long. This chain's CDR3 is CASSQDSAGAWTPLHF. CDR3 nucleotide sequence: TGCGCCAGCAGCCAAGATTCGGCAGGGGCGTGGACACCCCTCCACTTT.

The chain combines TRBV6-1 with TRBJ1-2; D possibly corresponds to TRBD1 (5 bases). V was shortened by 1 base and J by 2 bases, with 8 bases between the two germline ends. The germline CDR1 and CDR2 sequences are MNHNS and SASEGT. The CDR3 contains 14 residues. The CDR3 protein is CASSEGRDNYGYTF. CDR3 in DNA: TGTGCCAGCAGTGAAGGGCGGGACAACTATGGCTACACCTTC.

The chain combines TRBV12-5 with TRBJ2-5; D is ambiguous. CDR1 LGHNT and CDR2 FRNRAP come from the germline V gene. Trimming took off 8 bases at V and 5 bases at J, with 18 bases between the two ends. This CDR3 is 14 amino acids long. The DNA of the CDR3 is TGTGCTAGTTGCCCCCACTCCCCAGTGGAGACCCAGTACTTC. Protein: CASCPHSPVETQYF. The entire variable domain, with the rest obtained from reference TRBV12-5 and TRBJ2-5, is as follows: DARVTQTPRHKVTEMGQEVTMRCQPILGHNTVFWYRQTMMQGLELLAYFRNRAPLDDSGMPKDRFSAEMPDATLATLKIQPSEPRDSAVYFCASCPHSPVETQYFGPGTRLLVL.

The rearrangement joins TRBV7-9 to TRBJ1-5; D is uncertain. Germline lookup yields CDR1 SEHNR and CDR2 FQNEAQ (reference sequence). The CDR3 length is 13 residues. Trimming took 5 bases from V and 5 from J, leaving 10 bases between them. The CDR3 is CASSERGDQPQHF. The CDR3 bases are TGTGCCAGCAGCGAAAGAGGCGATCAGCCCCAGCATTTT.

V gene TRBV3-1 (or the pseudogene TRBV3-2) combines with J gene TRBJ1-6, with a tentative D call TRBD1 (5 bases). Trimming took 8 bases from V and 6 from J, leaving 14 bases between them. The CDR3 sequence is 14 residues long. The germline V gene encodes CDR1 LGHDT and CDR2 YNNKEL (reference sequence). The CDR3 loop reads CASPQGEFNSPLHF. In DNA, the CDR3 is TGTGCCAGCCCCCAAGGGGAATTTAATTCACCCCTCCACTTT.

The chain recombines TRBV2 with TRBJ2-7, with a tentative D call TRBD2 (6 bases). Per the germline V gene, CDR1 is SNHLY and CDR2 is FYNNEI. V shed 3 bases and J shed 7 bases, with 13 bases lying between them. The CDR3 has 13 amino acids. CDR3 sequence reads: CASSEEGMGEQYF. Here the CDR3 DNA reads TGTGCCAGCAGTGAGGAGGGGATGGGTGAGCAGTACTTC.